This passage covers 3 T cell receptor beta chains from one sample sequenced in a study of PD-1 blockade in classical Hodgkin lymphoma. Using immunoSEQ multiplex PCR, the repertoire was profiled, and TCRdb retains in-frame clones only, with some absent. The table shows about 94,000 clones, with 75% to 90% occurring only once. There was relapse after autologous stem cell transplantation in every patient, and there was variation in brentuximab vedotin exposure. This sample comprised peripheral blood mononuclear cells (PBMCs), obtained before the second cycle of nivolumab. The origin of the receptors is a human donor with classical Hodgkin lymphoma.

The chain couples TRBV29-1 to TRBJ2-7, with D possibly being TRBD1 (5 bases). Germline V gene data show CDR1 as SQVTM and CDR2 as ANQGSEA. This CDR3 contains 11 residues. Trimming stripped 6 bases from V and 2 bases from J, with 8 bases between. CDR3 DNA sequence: TGCAGCGTCCTGACAGCCTACGAGCAGTACTTC. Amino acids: CSVLTAYEQYF.

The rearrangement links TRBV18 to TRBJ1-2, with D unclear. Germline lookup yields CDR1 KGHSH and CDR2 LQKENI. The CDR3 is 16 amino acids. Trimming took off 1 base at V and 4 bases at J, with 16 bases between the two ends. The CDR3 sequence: CASSPQTSPGSYGYTF. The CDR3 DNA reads TGTGCCAGCTCACCACAAACTTCTCCCGGGAGCTATGGCTACACCTTC.

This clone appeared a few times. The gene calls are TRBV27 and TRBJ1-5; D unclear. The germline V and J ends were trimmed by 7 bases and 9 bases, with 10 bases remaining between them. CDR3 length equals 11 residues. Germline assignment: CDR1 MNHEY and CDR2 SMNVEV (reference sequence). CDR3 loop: CASISPPPQHF. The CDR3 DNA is TGTGCCAGCATTTCGCCTCCGCCCCAGCATTTT.